This T cell receptor beta chain was recorded in a study of technical replicates of blood from several donors. Germline CDR1 SGDLS, CDR2 YYNGEE. This CDR3 is built from 15 residues. V lost 3 bases to trimming and J lost 2 bases, with 15 bases between them. Clones were read by immunoSEQ multiplex PCR, and TCRdb kept only the in-frame ones, dropping some. The sample lists about 97,000 clones, around 96% seen once, with 0.25% to 0.35% in the top ten. Sequenced material: T cells isolated from PBMCs. The TCR comes from a human donor in good health. The chain couples TRBV9 to TRBJ2-7, with a tentative D call TRBD2 (6 bases). The CDR3 protein is CASSAGDGSPYEQYF. The CDR3 nucleotides are TGTGCCAGCAGCGCGGGGGACGGATCTCCCTACGAGCAGTACTTC.